Below are 20 T cell receptor beta chains sequenced from a single sample in a study of identical twins. TCRdb re-derived calls from the 5' RACE reads in MiXCR, one entry per CDR3 protein. Among 450,000 or so distinct CDR3 sequences listed, 14% were seen once. These same data were also listed under a study on yellow fever vaccine responses in identical twins.

Sequences were obtained from CD4+ T cells sorted from blood. These receptors all stem from a woman aged 18-35 years in good health.

The chain is built from TRBV6-1 and TRBJ2-7, with D unresolved. Trimming removed 8 bases at V and 2 bases at J, with 19 bases between. This CDR3 is built from 15 residues. Germline-derived CDR1 and CDR2 are MNHNS and SASEGT. The CDR3 protein is CASSGPTANTYEQYF. The CDR3 coding sequence is TGTGCCAGCTCAGGACCTACAGCGAACACCTACGAGCAGTACTTC.

The chain couples TRBV7-9 to TRBJ1-6, with D possibly being TRBD1 (5 bases). Germline V lookup: CDR1 SEHNR, CDR2 FQNEAQ (reference sequence). The CDR3 loop spans 16 amino acids. V lost 7 bases and J lost 6, with 19 bases in between. In nucleotides, the CDR3 is TGTGCCAGCATCGACACGGCGCTCCAGGGTAATTCACCCCTCCACTTT. Translation gives CASIDTALQGNSPLHF. The full variable domain, its missing parts supplied by reference TRBV7-9 and TRBJ1-6, is DTGVSQNPRHKITKRGQNVTFRCDPISEHNRLYWYRQTLGQGPEFLTYFQNEAQLEKSRLLSDRFSAERPKGSFSTLEIQRTEQGDSAMYLCASIDTALQGNSPLHFGNGTRLTVT.

This clonotype has a handful of counts. V gene TRBV18 combines with J gene TRBJ2-7, with unresolved D. The ends were cut back, 6 bases at V and 3 bases at J, with 12 bases in the middle. Germline assignment: CDR1 KGHSH and CDR2 LQKENI. The CDR3 extends over 13 amino acids. CDR3 sequence: CASSPVQSYEQYF. For the CDR3, the DNA is TGTGCCAGCTCCCCTGTGCAGAGCTACGAGCAGTACTTC.

This clonotype has more than one count but fewer than ten. This CDR3 is CATSDPRTGAYNEQFF. As DNA, the CDR3 is TGTGCCACCAGTGATCCACGGACAGGGGCCTACAATGAGCAGTTCTTC. The chain has TRBV24-1 and TRBJ2-1, with TRBD1 identical over 9 bases. This CDR3 is 16 amino acids long. The junction had 4 bases not matched to a gene; V was cut back by 3 bases and J by 2 bases. From germline, CDR1 is KGHDR and CDR2 SFDVKD.

In this sample, this clonotype turned up a few times. CDR3 nucleotides: TGCGCCAGCAGTGAGTCCTCACGGAATACGCAGTATTTT. Residues: CASSESSRNTQYF. V is TRBV10-2 and J is TRBJ2-3; D uncertain. The CDR3 covers 13 residues. Per the germline V gene, CDR1 is WSHSY and CDR2 is SAAADI. Deletions cut 0 bases from V and 7 bases from J, with 8 bases between.

This clonotype was picked up a small number of times. The V and J genes are TRBV6-5 and TRBJ1-1; 9 bases map to TRBD1. The V gene's germline CDR1 is MNHEY and CDR2 SVGAGI. The CDR3 extends over 16 amino acids. The trim removed 0 bases at V and 2 bases at J, leaving 4 bases unmatched. CDR3 loop: CASSYSWGQGNTEAFF. The CDR3 DNA sequence: TGTGCCAGCAGTTACTCGTGGGGACAGGGAAACACTGAAGCTTTCTTT.

Many counts were recorded for this clonotype. This chain uses TRBV27 with TRBJ2-5; no firm D call. Germline CDR1 is MNHEY and CDR2 is SMNVEV (reference sequence). Trimming cost V 4 bases and J 7 bases, with 16 bases left between them. This CDR3 contains 14 residues. DNA for the CDR3: TGTGCCAGCAGTTATAACGGGTTTTTCGGGACCCAGTACTTC. It codes for CASSYNGFFGTQYF.

The chain combines TRBV21-1 with TRBJ2-5. TRBV21-1 is an annotated pseudogene. CDR3 length: 15 amino acids. In DNA, the CDR3 is TGTGCCAGCAGCATAACTTTTTGGGGTCAAGAGACCCAGTACTTC. Translation gives CASSITFWGQETQYF.

This sequence joins TRBV4-1 and TRBJ2-7; unclear D gene. V was trimmed by 6 bases and J by 4 bases, leaving 13 bases between them. Per the germline V gene, CDR1 is MGHRA and CDR2 is YSYEKL. The CDR3 spans 13 residues. The CDR3 is CASRPVGRYEQYF. CDR3 nucleotides: TGCGCCAGCAGGCCGGTCGGGCGGTACGAGCAGTACTTC.

V and J are TRBV14 and TRBJ2-5; TRBD2 aligns across 14 bases. Germline V gives CDR1 SGHDN, CDR2 FVKESK. V trimming: 1 base; J trimming: 8 bases; junction bases outside the gene matches: 9. The CDR3 consists of 17 residues. CDR3 in DNA: TGTGCCAGCAGCCAAGTTGTGACTAGCGGGAGGGCCGACACCCAGTACTTC. It encodes CASSQVVTSGRADTQYF.

This chain uses TRBV7-8 with TRBJ2-2; possibly TRBD1 for D (5 bases). The CDR3 extends over 16 amino acids. The V gene's germline CDR1 is SGHVS and CDR2 FQNEAQ. Trimming pared 2 bases from V and 0 bases from J, leaving 10 bases between. CDR3 residues: CASSLWAGTNTGELFF. For the CDR3, the DNA is TGTGCCAGCAGCTTATGGGCAGGGACGAACACCGGGGAGCTGTTTTTT.

The V gene is TRBV7-3, the J gene TRBJ2-3, with 12 bases fitting TRBD2. Per germline, CDR1 SGHTA and CDR2 FQGTGA. There are 17 residues in the CDR3. V lost 5 bases, J lost 0 bases, and 6 bases stayed unmatched. The CDR3: CASSPSSGGASTDTQYF. The CDR3 DNA is TGTGCCAGCAGCCCGTCTAGCGGGGGGGCAAGCACAGATACGCAGTATTTT.

This clonotype was seen only a few times. J is TRBJ2-7 and V is TRBV7-2; D remains ambiguous. Germline V gene sequence: CDR1 SGHTA, CDR2 FQGNSA. V gave up 5 bases and J gave up 3 bases, with 8 bases separating them. This CDR3 comprises 12 residues. CDR3 in amino acids: CASSPRVYEQYF. The CDR3, as DNA: TGTGCCAGCAGCCCTAGAGTCTACGAGCAGTACTTC.

The chain combines TRBV6-5 with TRBJ2-3, with 7 bases aligning to TRBD2. The CDR3 runs to 16 residues. Unmatched junction bases numbered 8, after V lost 1 base and J lost 4 bases. Germline loops: CDR1 MNHEY, CDR2 SVGAGI. DNA for the CDR3: TGTGCCAGCAGTTACTTCGTGGGAGGGAGCTCAGATACGCAGTATTTT. This sequence encodes CASSYFVGGSSDTQYF.

This rearrangement joins TRBV18 to TRBJ2-5; D ambiguous. The CDR3 spans 14 residues. Per germline, CDR1 KGHSH and CDR2 LQKENI. Deletions cut 2 bases from V and 5 bases from J, with 12 bases between. CDR3 nucleotides: TGTGCCAGCTCACCATTAGGAACCAGGGAGACCCAGTACTTC. Translation gives CASSPLGTRETQYF. The whole variable domain, filled in from reference TRBV18 and TRBJ2-5, reads NAGVMQNPRHLVRRRGQEARLRCSPMKGHSHVYWYRQLPEEGLKFMVYLQKENIIDESGMPKERFSAEFPKEGPSILRIQQVVRGDSAAYFCASSPLGTRETQYFGPGTRLLVL.

This clonotype was counted ten times or more. V and J are TRBV4-2 and TRBJ2-1; D possibly corresponds to TRBD2 (5 bases). The CDR3 runs to 17 residues. The germline gives CDR1 LGHNA, CDR2 YNFKEQ. V dropped 3 bases and J dropped 1 base, with 16 bases sitting between them. The CDR3 DNA sequence: TGTGCCAGCAGCCACTTCCGGGAATCAGGATCCTACAATGAGCAGTTCTTC. It codes for CASSHFRESGSYNEQFF.

This sequence joins TRBV5-6 and TRBJ2-7; 7 bases fit TRBD1. Germline CDR1 reads SGHDT; CDR2 reads YYEEEE. The J segment lost 3 bases and the V segment lost 2 bases, leaving 8 bases of the junction unmatched. The CDR3 has 15 residues. This chain's CDR3 is CASSFGPGQIYEQYF. The DNA for the CDR3 is TGTGCCAGCAGCTTTGGCCCGGGACAGATCTACGAGCAGTACTTC.

The genes are TRBV6-2 or TRBV6-3 and TRBJ2-1; 11 bases line up with TRBD2. V dropped 3 bases and J dropped 10; count of bases not matched to a gene: 11. This CDR3 is 16 amino acids long. Per germline, CDR1 MNHEY and CDR2 SVGEGT. The CDR3 is CASSYPLAGALGEQFF. CDR3 in DNA: TGTGCCAGCAGTTATCCACTAGCGGGAGCCTTGGGGGAGCAGTTCTTC.

The V call is TRBV29-1, the J call TRBJ2-7, with 12 positions matching TRBD2. The CDR3 is 17 amino acids. V lost 6 bases and J lost 6; bases outside the gene matches: 18. Germline CDR1 SQVTM, CDR2 ANQGSEA. In DNA, the CDR3 is TGCAGCGTCCCTCGCCTAGCGGGAGGGGATGTTTTCTCCGAGCAGTACTTC. Residues: CSVPRLAGGDVFSEQYF.

The V and J genes are TRBV7-8 and TRBJ2-5; 10 bases fit TRBD2. The CDR3 covers 16 residues. Trimming removed 6 bases from V and 4 bases from J; junction bases left unmatched: 11. CDR1 is SGHVS, CDR2 FQNEAQ, per germline. The CDR3 protein is CASSHYSSGRPETQYF. CDR3 bases: TGTGCCAGCAGTCATTACTCTAGCGGGAGACCAGAGACCCAGTACTTC. Full variable domain (remainder filled in from reference TRBV7-8 and TRBJ2-5): GAGVSQSPRYKVAKRGQDVALRCDPISGHVSLFWYQQALGQGPEFLTYFQNEAQLDKSGLPSDRFFAERPEGSVSTLKIQRTQQEDSAVYLCASSHYSSGRPETQYFGPGTRLLVL.